The present entry profiles one T cell receptor beta chain with its context. Its antigen is undetermined. The data were taken from a study of shared clonotypes between healthy human individuals. Study background: Per donor, three plates held CD4 naive cells, three held CD4 memory, two held CD8 naive and one held CD8 memory.

Each of the donors was a healthy adult who was HIV-negative and had not had a recent acute infection or vaccination. Germline V gives CDR1 SGHAT, CDR2 FQNNGV. V lost 3 bases and J lost 2; bases outside the gene matches: 6. CDR3 length: 16 amino acids. Splitting of each subset's genomic DNA was done evenly across several immunoSEQ plates. Method: immunoSEQ multiplex PCR; TCRdb's copy keeps in-frame clones and lacks some. The profile shows roughly 2,300,000 clones, about 90% of them singletons. Study-wide findings and caveats: Some naive CD4 clonotypes, approximately 4.5%, turned up in common across a few donors.

The sample taken for sequencing was naive CD4+ T cells from PBMCs. Subset described: CD45RA+ positively selected. The sequence came from a man between 18 and 29 years old in good health. Some clones in this sample may be carry-over from other donors' samples. The chain combines TRBV11-2 with TRBJ1-3; 8 bases map to TRBD1. The CDR3 sequence is CASSLTGVGAGNTIYF. CDR3 sequence (DNA): TGTGCCAGCAGCTTGACAGGGGTAGGGGCTGGAAACACCATATATTTT.